The clone carrying this T cell receptor (beta chain) was counted between two and nine times. The antigen remains undetermined. The data derive from a study of STAT3 mutations in large granular lymphocyte leukemia. Study results and caveats: Every T-LGLL patient had at least one immunodominant TCRbeta clonotype.

Trimming removed 5 bases from V and 5 bases from J, with 12 bases in between. The CDR3 spans 13 residues. Germline-derived CDR1 and CDR2 are SEHNR and FQNEAQ (reference sequence). Sequenced by immunoSEQ multiplex PCR; TCRdb stores in-frame clones only, minus some. The sample records 2,000 to 2,500 clones, less than 70% being singletons. Sequenced material: peripheral blood mononuclear cells. The chain combines TRBV7-9 with TRBJ1-1; D not certain. The clonotype originates from a man in his 60s with T-cell large granular lymphocyte leukemia. Some clones in this sample may be carry-over from other donors' samples. DNA for the CDR3: TGTGCCAGCAGCGTAGGGTCTGGGACTGAAGCTTTCTTT. Its protein product is CASSVGSGTEAFF.